A single sample gave rise to the 9 T cell receptor beta chains below, sequenced in a study of T cells in narcolepsy. TCRdb's copy holds only in-frame clones and misses some; the assay was immunoSEQ multiplex PCR. The sample includes around 42,000 clones, approximately 88% of them seen just once. Sample: CD45RA- memory CD4+ T cells from PBMCs. All receptors derive from a human donor with narcolepsy.

This rearrangement joins TRBV7-8 to TRBJ1-3; D is unclear. V shed 1 base and J shed 0 bases, with 13 bases lying between them. Germline V gene data show CDR1 as SGHVS and CDR2 as FQNEAQ. This CDR3 contains 17 residues. CDR3 sequence (DNA): TGTGCCAGCAGCTTAGATCTTGACTGGTACTCTGGAAACACCATATATTTT. It yields the protein CASSLDLDWYSGNTIYF.

The J gene is TRBJ2-7, the V gene TRBV6-5, with TRBD2 identical over 7 bases. The CDR3 is made up of 11 amino acids. Germline lookup yields CDR1 MNHEY and CDR2 SVGAGI. The V segment lost 6 bases and the J segment 6 bases; nucleotides outside the gene matches: 2. The CDR3 loop is CASRTSREQYF. DNA of the CDR3: TGTGCCAGCAGGACTAGCCGCGAGCAGTACTTC.

This clone came up a few times. The chain employs TRBV7-3 and TRBJ2-1; tentatively, D is TRBD1 or TRBD2 (5 bases each). This CDR3 is built from 14 residues. Per the germline V gene, CDR1 is SGHTA and CDR2 is FQGTGA. V was shortened by 4 bases and J by 6 bases, with 13 bases between the two germline ends. Here the CDR3 reads CASSWGTAANEQFF. CDR3 in DNA: TGTGCCAGCAGCTGGGGGACGGCGGCCAATGAGCAGTTCTTC.

The chain employs TRBV10-2 and TRBJ2-5; D possibly corresponds to TRBD1 (6 bases). The CDR3 totals 14 residues. V gave up 7 bases and J gave up 3 bases, with 15 bases separating them. Germline V gene lookup returns CDR1 WSHSY and CDR2 SAAADI. The DNA for the CDR3 is TGCGCCAGCACCTCAATTCGGACAGAAGAGACCCAGTACTTC. Translated: CASTSIRTEETQYF.

J is TRBJ1-2 and V is TRBV2; no clear D gene. Trimming shortened V by 6 bases and J by 4 bases, and 12 bases separated the two germline ends. The CDR3 runs 13 residues. In germline, CDR1 is SNHLY, CDR2 FYNNEI. The CDR3 protein is CASRGSVGYGYTF. DNA for the CDR3: TGTGCCAGCAGGGGTTCCGTCGGCTATGGCTACACCTTC.

This sequence joins TRBV4-3 and TRBJ1-3; D not certain. V was pared by 3 bases and J by 3 bases, with 9 bases between. The CDR3 runs to 14 residues. Germline CDR1 and CDR2: LGHNA and YSLEER. CDR3 nucleotide sequence: TGCGCCAGCAGCCAGCGCGTAAGTGGAAACACCATATATTTT. Translation gives CASSQRVSGNTIYF.

The genes are TRBV19 and TRBJ1-5; 9 nucleotides line up with TRBD1. The CDR3 spans 14 residues. The germline V gene has CDR1 LNHDA and CDR2 SQIVND (reference sequence). With V trimmed by 5 bases and J by 4 bases, 3 bases remained unmatched. The CDR3 DNA follows: TGTGCCAGTAGTCGTGGACAGGGGAATCAGCCCCAGCATTTT. Translating it yields CASSRGQGNQPQHF.

The chain carries TRBV7-9 and TRBJ2-1; possible D gene TRBD1, 6 bases. Per germline, CDR1 SEHNR and CDR2 FQNEAQ (reference sequence). Trimming took 2 bases from V and 6 from J, leaving 11 bases between them. The CDR3 contains 14 residues. In DNA, the CDR3 is TGTGCCAGCAGCTTACAGGGGCCAATCAATGAGCAGTTCTTC. Encoded protein: CASSLQGPINEQFF.

The chain uses TRBV28 and TRBJ1-5; a possible D gene is TRBD1 (5 bases). Germline CDR1 MDHEN, CDR2 SYDVKM. V was pared by 7 bases and J by 0 bases, with 10 bases between. This CDR3 contains 14 residues. The CDR3 region is CASNRRVSNQPQHF. CDR3 DNA sequence: TGTGCCAGCAACAGGAGAGTTAGCAATCAGCCCCAGCATTTT.